This TCR beta chain was captured in a study of blood T cell repertoires in COVID-19. Study context: The United States, Italy and Spain supplied acute and convalescent COVID-19 samples. Sample material is recorded as cDNA or gDNA derived from T cells, B-cell-depleted T cells, or PBMCs.

Original analysis: Amplification of reference gene primers was used by the study to estimate nucleated cell counts. Libraries were prepared by immunoSEQ multiplex PCR; TCRdb keeps only in-frame clonotypes and omits some of them. D and trimming were read from the DNA, whereas the V and J calls and clone size are those reported in that table. The table lists over 200,000 clones, under 85% of them singletons. Patients from Seattle were sampled longitudinally, starting during active infection. Per the germline V gene, CDR1 is LGHNA and CDR2 is YSLEER. The CDR3 runs to 16 residues. After removal of 0 bases from V and 2 bases from J, the junction contained 3 bases not matched to a gene.

The clonotype comes from a woman in her thirties with COVID-19, enrolled during active disease. Sequencing was performed on peripheral blood. This chain links TRBV4-3 with TRBJ1-2, with TRBD1 identical over 10 bases. The DNA of the CDR3 is TGCGCCAGCAGCCAAGAAGACAGGGGGCGAAACTATGGCTACACCTTC. It yields the protein CASSQEDRGRNYGYTF.